This TCR beta chain was obtained from a study of T-cell reconstitution after alpha-beta-depleted transplantation in children. This clonotype was recorded a few times. Preparing the TCRbeta library involved the use of unique molecular identifiers. TCRdb ran MiXCR on the PCR reads and lists one entry per CDR3 protein. The sample lists approximately 110,000 distinct CDR3 sequences, 20% to 25% seen once, with approximately 10% in the top ten. The germline V gene encodes CDR1 SQVTM and CDR2 ANQGSEA. The CDR3 has 15 amino acids. V lost 0 bases, J lost 2 bases, and 13 bases lay in between. This sequence originates from a male patient under 10 years old who had a stem cell transplant for chronic granulomatous disease, so the T cells may come from the graft donor. The chain combines TRBV29-1 with TRBJ1-1; D is unclear. Here the sequenced sample was PBMCs, mostly from graft donor cells, taken 180 days after TCRalphabeta/CD19-depleted stem cell transplant. CDR3 region: CSVEDLVLGNTEAFF. The CDR3 nucleotides read TGCAGCGTTGAAGATTTGGTCCTCGGTAACACTGAAGCTTTCTTT.